The 12 T cell receptor beta chains below all came from one sample that was sequenced in a study of CD8 T cells in Susac syndrome. An input of roughly 0.5 to 1 ug of RNA was subjected to reverse transcription using random hexamers. In TCRdb, the immunoSEQ multiplex PCR reads were re-called with MiXCR into one record per CDR3 protein. Among 120,000 or so distinct CDR3 sequences listed, around 94% were seen once. Sequencing input: CD8+ T cells from PBMCs. The origin of the receptors is a human donor with Susac syndrome.

This chain connects TRBV7-2 to TRBJ1-1; perhaps TRBD1 as D (5 bases). V was cut by 3 bases and J by 1 base, with 9 bases left in between. This CDR3 contains 14 residues. CDR1 is SGHTA, CDR2 FQGNSA, per germline. DNA for the CDR3: TGTGCCAGCAGCTTTAGTGGGGGGAACACTGAAGCTTTCTTT. It translates to CASSFSGGNTEAFF.

The rearrangement joins TRBV23-1 to TRBJ2-5; 10 nucleotides match TRBD1. TRBV23-1 is given ORF status, its function remaining uncertain. The junction had 9 bases not matched to a gene; V was cut back by 6 bases and J by 5 bases. This CDR3 is built from 15 residues. CDR3 sequence (DNA): TGCGCCAGCAGGGAACGGGACAGGGGTTGGGAGACCCAGTACTTC. This sequence encodes CASRERDRGWETQYF.

V usage is TRBV29-1 and J usage is TRBJ1-2; TRBD1 is a possible D gene (6 bases). Germline V gives CDR1 SQVTM, CDR2 ANQGSEA. The CDR3 length is 12 residues. Trimming took 3 bases from V and 8 from J, leaving 13 bases between them. CDR3: CSVESGGRGYTF. The CDR3 nucleotides read TGCAGCGTTGAGTCCGGGGGCAGGGGCTACACCTTC.

The rearrangement links TRBV29-1 to TRBJ1-1; D possibly corresponds to TRBD1 (6 bases). The CDR3 has 13 amino acids. CDR1 and CDR2 (germline): SQVTM, ANQGSEA. Trimming removed 2 bases at V and 6 bases at J, with 13 bases between. This CDR3 reads CSVEKGVGAEAFF. CDR3 coding DNA: TGCAGCGTTGAAAAGGGGGTAGGGGCTGAAGCTTTCTTT.

The chain employs TRBV12-3 or TRBV12-4 and TRBJ2-5; D remains ambiguous. V was clipped by 2 bases and J by 9 bases, with 10 bases between them. The CDR3 contains 12 residues. In DNA form, the CDR3 reads TGTGCCAGCAGTTTAATCGGTGGGGCCCAGTACTTC. This encodes CASSLIGGAQYF.

The chain has TRBV11-2 and TRBJ2-5; 10 bases are shared with TRBD2. The length of the CDR3 is 15 residues. Trimming cost V 5 bases and J 2 bases; bases outside gene matches: 5. The germline CDR1 and CDR2 sequences are SGHAT and FQNNGV. The CDR3 reads CASSRTSGEQETQYF. CDR3 bases: TGTGCCAGCAGCCGTACTAGCGGGGAACAAGAGACCCAGTACTTC.

V and J are TRBV5-1 and TRBJ2-7; 7 bases fit TRBD2. The trim removed 0 bases at V and 3 bases at J, leaving 6 bases unmatched. This CDR3 has 15 residues. Germline V gene data show CDR1 as SGHRS and CDR2 as YFSETQ. CDR3 protein: CASSLAAGDRYEQYF. The DNA for the CDR3 is TGCGCCAGCAGCTTGGCGGCGGGGGACCGCTACGAGCAGTACTTC.

The chain has TRBV27 and TRBJ2-7; TRBD2 might be the D (6 bases). The germline V gene encodes CDR1 MNHEY and CDR2 SMNVEV (reference sequence). V lost 2 bases and J 0 bases, leaving 17 bases between the germline ends. The CDR3 is 17 residues long. Here the CDR3 reads CASSLLGGEISSYEQYF. CDR3 in DNA: TGTGCCAGCAGTTTACTCGGCGGGGAAATAAGCTCCTACGAGCAGTACTTC.

The chain combines TRBV29-1 with TRBJ2-7; D may be TRBD1 (7 bases). Germline-derived CDR1 and CDR2 are SQVTM and ANQGSEA. Between the trimmed V and J ends, which lost 4 bases and 2 bases, there was a span of 18 bases. The CDR3 has 15 amino acids. The CDR3 region is CSVAGEWDRTYEQYF. DNA of the CDR3: TGCAGCGTTGCGGGGGAGTGGGACAGAACCTACGAGCAGTACTTC.

Here the CDR3 reads CSVGGGRGSPLHF. In DNA, the CDR3 is TGCAGCGTTGGCGGGGGGAGGGGTTCACCCCTCCACTTT. V gene TRBV29-1 combines with J gene TRBJ1-6; perhaps TRBD1 as D (5 bases). The CDR3 sequence is 13 residues long. Trimming pared 4 bases from V and 9 bases from J, leaving 13 bases between. The germline V gene has CDR1 SQVTM and CDR2 ANQGSEA.

The chain has TRBV4-2 and TRBJ1-4, with a weak D call TRBD1 (6 bases). This CDR3 has 13 residues. Germline V CDR1 and CDR2: LGHNA, YNFKEQ. The V end was cut by 11 bases, the J end by 5 bases, with 15 bases between. The CDR3 DNA reads as TGTGCCGGGGGCCCGGGACCGAATGAAAAACTGTTTTTT. Protein: CAGGPGPNEKLFF.

In nucleotides, the CDR3 is TGTGCCAGCAGCAGATCCGGGGGACAGGCTCCCTACGAGCAGTACTTC. It specifies CASSRSGGQAPYEQYF. The chain has TRBV7-6 and TRBJ2-7; the match to TRBD1 covers 8 bases. V lost 5 bases to trimming and J lost 2 bases; unmatched junction nucleotides: 11. The CDR3 totals 16 residues. CDR1 SGHVS and CDR2 FNYEAQ come from the germline V gene. The variable domain in full, with the rest retrieved from reference TRBV7-6 and TRBJ2-7, is GAGVSQSPRYKVTKRGQDVALRCDPISGHVSLYWYRQALGQGPEFLTYFNYEAQQDKSGLPNDRFSAERPEGSISTLTIQRTEQRDSAMYRCASSRSGGQAPYEQYFGPGTRLTVT.